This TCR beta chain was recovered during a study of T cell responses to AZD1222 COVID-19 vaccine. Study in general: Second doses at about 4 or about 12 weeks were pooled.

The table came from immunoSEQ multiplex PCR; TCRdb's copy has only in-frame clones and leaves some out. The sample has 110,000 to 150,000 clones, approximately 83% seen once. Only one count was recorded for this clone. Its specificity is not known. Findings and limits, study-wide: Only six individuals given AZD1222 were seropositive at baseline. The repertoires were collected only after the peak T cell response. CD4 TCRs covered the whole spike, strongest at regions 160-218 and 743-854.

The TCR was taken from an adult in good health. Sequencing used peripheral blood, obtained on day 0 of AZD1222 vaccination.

The CDR3: CASSPFRTGRAQETQYF. CDR3 bases: TGTGCCAGCAGCCCTTTCCGGACAGGGCGGGCCCAAGAGACCCAGTACTTC. This chain links TRBV3-1 (or the pseudogene TRBV3-2) with TRBJ2-5; TRBD1 matches at 8 bases. Trimming took 4 bases from V and 1 from J; bases not matched to a gene: 11. This CDR3 has 17 residues. The germline V gene encodes CDR1 LGHDT and CDR2 YNNKEL (reference sequence).